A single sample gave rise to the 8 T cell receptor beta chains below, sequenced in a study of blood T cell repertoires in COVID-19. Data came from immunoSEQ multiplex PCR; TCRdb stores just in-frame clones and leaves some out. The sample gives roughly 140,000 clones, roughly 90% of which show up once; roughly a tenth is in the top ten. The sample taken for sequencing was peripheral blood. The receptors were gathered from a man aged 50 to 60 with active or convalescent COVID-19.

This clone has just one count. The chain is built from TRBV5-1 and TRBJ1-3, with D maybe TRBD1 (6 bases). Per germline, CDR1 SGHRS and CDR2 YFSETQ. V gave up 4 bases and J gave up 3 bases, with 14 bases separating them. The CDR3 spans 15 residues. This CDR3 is CASSPTTGGGNTIYF. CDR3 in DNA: TGCGCCAGCAGCCCAACGACAGGAGGTGGAAACACCATATATTTT.

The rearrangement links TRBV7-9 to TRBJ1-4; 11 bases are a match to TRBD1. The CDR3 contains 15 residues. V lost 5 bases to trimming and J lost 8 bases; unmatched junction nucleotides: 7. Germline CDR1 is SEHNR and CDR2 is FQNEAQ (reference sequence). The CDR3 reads CASSPDRGREEKLFF. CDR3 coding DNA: TGTGCCAGCAGCCCGGACAGGGGGCGCGAAGAAAAACTGTTTTTT.

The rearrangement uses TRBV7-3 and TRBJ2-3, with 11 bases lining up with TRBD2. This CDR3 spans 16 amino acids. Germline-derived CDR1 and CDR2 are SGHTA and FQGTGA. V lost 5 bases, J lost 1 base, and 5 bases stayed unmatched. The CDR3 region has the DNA TGTGCCAGCAGCGCCAGGGGACTAGCGGGCACAGATACGCAGTATTTT. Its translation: CASSARGLAGTDTQYF.

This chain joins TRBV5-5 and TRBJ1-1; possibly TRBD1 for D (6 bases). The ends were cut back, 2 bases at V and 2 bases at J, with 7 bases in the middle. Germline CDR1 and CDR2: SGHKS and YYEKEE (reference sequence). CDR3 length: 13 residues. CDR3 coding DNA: TGTGCCAGCAGCTTACAGGGTAACACTGAAGCTTTCTTT. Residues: CASSLQGNTEAFF.

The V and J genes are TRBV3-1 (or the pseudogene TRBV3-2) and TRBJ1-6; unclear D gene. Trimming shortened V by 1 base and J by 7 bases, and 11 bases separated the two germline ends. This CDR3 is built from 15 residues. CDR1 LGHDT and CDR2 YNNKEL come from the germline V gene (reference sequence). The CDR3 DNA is TGTGCCAGCAGCCAAGGGGAGGAAGAAAATTCACCCCTCCACTTT. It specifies CASSQGEEENSPLHF.

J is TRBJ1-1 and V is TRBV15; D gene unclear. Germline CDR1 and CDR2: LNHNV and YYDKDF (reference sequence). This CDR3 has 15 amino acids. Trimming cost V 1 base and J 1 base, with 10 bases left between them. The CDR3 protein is CATSRGVQPNTEAFF. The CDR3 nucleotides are TGTGCCACCAGCAGAGGTGTACAACCGAACACTGAAGCTTTCTTT. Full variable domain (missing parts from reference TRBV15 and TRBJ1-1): DAMVIQNPRYQVTQFGKPVTLSCSQTLNHNVMYWYQQKSSQAPKLLFHYYDKDFNNEADTPDNFQSRRPNTSFCFLDIRSPGLGDTAMYLCATSRGVQPNTEAFFGQGTRLTVV.

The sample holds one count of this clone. CDR3 protein: CASWLAPQTYNEQFF. Here the CDR3 DNA reads TGTGCCAGCTGGCTAGCTCCACAAACCTACAATGAGCAGTTCTTC. This chain links TRBV27 with TRBJ2-1; a weak D match, TRBD2 (5 bases). The CDR3 has 15 residues. Germline lookup yields CDR1 MNHEY and CDR2 SMNVEV (reference sequence). Between the trimmed V and J ends, which lost 8 bases and 2 bases, there was a span of 16 bases.

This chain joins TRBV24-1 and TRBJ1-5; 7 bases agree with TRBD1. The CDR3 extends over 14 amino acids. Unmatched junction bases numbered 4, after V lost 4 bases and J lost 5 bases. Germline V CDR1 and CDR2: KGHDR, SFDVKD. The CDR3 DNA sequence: TGTGCCACCAGTGACGCAAGGGGGCATCAGCCCCAGCATTTT. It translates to CATSDARGHQPQHF.